What follows is one T cell receptor (beta chain) and its context. The data derive from a study of control samples from healthy donors and cancer patients. The CDR3 runs to 18 residues. Trimming at V came to 2 bases and at J to 0 bases, leaving 10 bases not matched to a gene. The germline V gene encodes CDR1 KGHSH and CDR2 LQKENI. Profiled with immunoSEQ multiplex PCR; TCRdb holds only in-frame clones, not every one. The sample carries around 180,000 clones, approximately 91% recorded once. This rearrangement joins TRBV18 to TRBJ2-4; 7 bases align to TRBD1. The sequencing sample was made of blood. The receptor's source is a woman between 35 and 50 years old in good health. The CDR3 protein is CASSPVVGRGLAKNIQYF. CDR3 bases: TGTGCCAGCTCACCAGTAGTTGGCAGGGGGTTAGCCAAAAACATTCAGTACTTC.